This T cell receptor (beta chain) was retrieved from a study of blood T cell repertoires in COVID-19. Study context: Sample material is recorded as cDNA or gDNA derived from T cells, B-cell-depleted T cells, or PBMCs.

This CDR3 is 13 amino acids long. Trimming removed 7 bases from V and 9 bases from J, with 17 bases in between. CDR1 and CDR2 from the germline V gene are SGHNT and YYREEE (reference sequence). Method: immunoSEQ multiplex PCR; TCRdb's copy keeps in-frame clones and lacks some. The sample includes 80,000 or so clones, around 83% of them seen just once. This clone was counted between two and nine times. The sample comprised peripheral blood. V is TRBV5-4 and J is TRBJ1-5; D is uncertain. The clonotype comes from a man aged 55 to 70 with COVID-19, enrolled during active disease. The CDR3 region is CASVTVGIRPQHF. For the CDR3, the DNA is TGTGCCAGCGTCACGGTCGGGATCCGGCCCCAGCATTTT.